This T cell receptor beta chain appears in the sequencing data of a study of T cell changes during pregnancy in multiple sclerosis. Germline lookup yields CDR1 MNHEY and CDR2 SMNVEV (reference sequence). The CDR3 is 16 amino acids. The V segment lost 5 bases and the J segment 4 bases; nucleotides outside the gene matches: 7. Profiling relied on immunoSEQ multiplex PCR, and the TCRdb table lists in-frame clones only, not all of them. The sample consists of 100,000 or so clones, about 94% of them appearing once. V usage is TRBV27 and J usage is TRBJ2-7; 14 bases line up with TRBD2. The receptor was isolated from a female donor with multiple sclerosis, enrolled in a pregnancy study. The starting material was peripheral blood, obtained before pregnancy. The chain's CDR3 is CASSPQGTSGRYEQYF. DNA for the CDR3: TGTGCCAGCAGTCCGCAGGGGACTAGCGGGAGATACGAGCAGTACTTC.